This T cell receptor beta chain derives from a study of chemoradiotherapy in HPV16-positive cancers. Study conclusions and caveats: Functional assays defining HPV-specific T cells used only a couple of HPV16-positive patients. Candidate HPV-specific clones and E7-related TCR motifs grew in tumor during treatment.

This table comes from immunoSEQ multiplex PCR, and its TCRdb copy is limited to in-frame clones, with some not included. Of about 30,000 clones detected, 84% appear once; the ten largest clones hold over 4.5%. As regards this clone: As yet, its antigen is unknown.

Deletions cut 4 bases from V and 0 bases from J, with 14 bases between. Per germline, CDR1 SGDLS and CDR2 YYNGEE. The CDR3 totals 16 residues. The chain joins TRBV9 to TRBJ1-3, with D tentatively TRBD1 (5 bases). Here the sequenced sample was blood, taken from a patient who underwent chemoradiotherapy. This receptor was identified in a human donor with HPV-associated anogenital cancer. The CDR3 is CASSPGYGSSGNTIYF. The CDR3 DNA reads as TGTGCCAGCAGCCCAGGGTACGGGAGCTCTGGAAACACCATATATTTT.